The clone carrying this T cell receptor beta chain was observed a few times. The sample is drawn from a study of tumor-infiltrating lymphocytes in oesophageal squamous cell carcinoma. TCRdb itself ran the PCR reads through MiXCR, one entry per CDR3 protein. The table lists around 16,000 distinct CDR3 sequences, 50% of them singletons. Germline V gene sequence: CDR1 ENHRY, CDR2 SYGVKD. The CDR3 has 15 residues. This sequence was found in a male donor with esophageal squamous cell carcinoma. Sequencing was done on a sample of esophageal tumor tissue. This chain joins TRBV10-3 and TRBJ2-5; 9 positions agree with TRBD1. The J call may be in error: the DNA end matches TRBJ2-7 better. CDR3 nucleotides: TGTGCCATCAGTGGCGGACAGGGGATTAACCACGAGCAGTACTTC. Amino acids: CAISGGQGINHEQYF.